This T cell receptor beta chain stems from a study of cytotoxic CD8 clonotypes in ibrutinib-treated CLL. Study summary: Sample averages reached 255,043 productive templates and 94,082 productive rearrangements.

The method was immunoSEQ multiplex PCR; TCRdb's version includes in-frame clones alone and lacks a portion of them. Among 270,000 or so clones listed, roughly three quarters were seen once. Germline values: CDR1 SQVTM, CDR2 ANQGSEA. The trim removed 3 bases at V and 5 bases at J, leaving 3 bases unmatched. The CDR3 has 12 amino acids. As to this clone: Its specificity is not known.

Study-level results: A rise in clonality was seen at ibrutinib response, and a fall back toward baseline was seen at progression. Samples from sustained-remission and progressing patients were taken at different times.

V and J are TRBV29-1 and TRBJ2-5; TRBD2 matches 7 bases. This TCR was sampled from a human donor with chronic lymphocytic leukemia. The sequenced sample was PBMCs, obtained at disease progression, from a patient treated with ibrutinib. This CDR3 is CSVEGGSETQYF. DNA for the CDR3: TGCAGCGTTGAGGGAGGGTCGGAGACCCAGTACTTC.